This T cell receptor beta chain was sequenced for a study of blood T cell repertoires in COVID-19. Across the whole study: Acute and convalescent COVID-19 samples came from the United States, Italy and Spain. Sample material is recorded as cDNA or gDNA derived from T cells, B-cell-depleted T cells, or PBMCs.

Original handling: Nucleated cell counts were estimated from reference gene primer amplification. Produced via immunoSEQ multiplex PCR; TCRdb's table is partial and in-frame only. V and J calls and clone size are given by that table; D and trimming were obtained from the DNA. The table shows 180,000 or so clones, with roughly 81% occurring only once. V shed 6 bases and J 0 bases; nucleotides not matched to a gene: 4. Germline loops: CDR1 SNHLY, CDR2 FYNNEI. The CDR3 extends over 14 amino acids. Recruited during active infection, patients (from Seattle) were subsequently followed longitudinally. The sequence derives from a woman aged 40 to 50 with COVID-19, enrolled during active disease. This chain uses TRBV2 with TRBJ1-1; 7 nucleotides agree with TRBD1. The sample consisted of peripheral blood. In nucleotides, the CDR3 is TGTGCCAGCAGGGGCGACAGGGTGAACACTGAAGCTTTCTTT. As protein: CASRGDRVNTEAFF.